This TCR beta chain was captured by sequencing in a study of blood T cells in healthy people across ages. Study outcomes and limitations: Strong correlation linked observed beta diversity and percent naive T cells. The fall in TCR beta diversity per million T cells was roughly linear with age. Long-lived donors exceeded aged donors in naive CD4+ cells and diversity.

V shed 7 bases, J shed 3 bases, and the junction held 9 bases outside the gene matches. Germline CDR1 DFQATT, CDR2 SNEGSKA (reference sequence). CDR3 length: 14 residues. A word on this clonotype: Its specificity is unknown.

Sample-barcoded 5' priming and a J-beta primer mix drove a second PCR of roughly 7 to 11 cycles. TCRdb independently ran MiXCR on the 5' RACE reads; one entry per CDR3 protein. This sample has around 1,800,000 distinct CDR3 sequences, with 35% to 50% found just once. This TCR derives from a human donor in good health. The chain employs TRBV20-1 and TRBJ2-1; TRBD2 agrees at 7 bases. The sample taken for sequencing was blood. The CDR3 nucleotides read TGCAGTGTACGCGAGCGGGGAGACTACAATGAGCAGTTCTTC. The encoded protein is CSVRERGDYNEQFF.